This T cell receptor beta chain was observed in a study of T-cell reconstitution after alpha-beta-depleted transplantation in children. Regarding the study as a whole: T-cell counts and diversity were attributed mostly to newly produced T cells one year after transplant.

From germline, CDR1 is MNHNS and CDR2 SASEGT. V was clipped by 3 bases and J by 1 base, with 10 bases between them. This CDR3 contains 15 residues. Preparation of the TCRbeta library was carried out with unique molecular identifiers. TCRdb redid the calling of the PCR reads with MiXCR, one entry per CDR3 protein. The data show some 290,000 distinct CDR3 sequences, 20% to 30% seen once. This clonotype was found once. Its antigen is not known. The rearrangement links TRBV6-1 to TRBJ1-3; D may be TRBD1 (6 bases). The sequencing used PBMCs, mostly from graft donor cells, collected 180 days after TCRalphabeta/CD19-depleted stem cell transplant. The TCR was taken from a male patient between 10 and 17 years old who had a stem cell transplant for acute lymphoblastic leukemia, so the T cells may come from the graft donor. CDR3 residues: CASSEGATSGNTIYF. For the CDR3, the DNA is TGTGCCAGCAGTGAGGGGGCGACATCTGGAAACACCATATATTTT.